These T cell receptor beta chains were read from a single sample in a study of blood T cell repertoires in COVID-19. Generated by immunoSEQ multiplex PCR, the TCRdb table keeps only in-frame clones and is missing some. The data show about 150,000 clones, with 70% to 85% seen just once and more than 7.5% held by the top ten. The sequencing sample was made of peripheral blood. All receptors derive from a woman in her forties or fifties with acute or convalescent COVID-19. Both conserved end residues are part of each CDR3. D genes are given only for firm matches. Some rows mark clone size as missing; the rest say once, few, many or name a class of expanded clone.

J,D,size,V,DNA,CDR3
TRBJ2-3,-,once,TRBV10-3,TGTGCCATCAGTGAGGGGGGCTACACAGATACGCAGTATTTT,CAISEGGYTDTQYF
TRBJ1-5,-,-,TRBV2,TGTGCCAGCAGTCCATTAAGCACGTCGACAAATAGCAATCAGCCCCAGCATTTT,CASSPLSTSTNSNQPQHF
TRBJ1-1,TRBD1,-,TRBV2,TGTGCCAGCAGCCTCCAGGGGGGTAGGGAGTCTGAAGCTTTCTTT,CASSLQGGRESEAFF
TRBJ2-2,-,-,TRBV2,TGTGCCACTTCTCAGGGGCGGCTTAACACCGGGGAGCTGTTTTTT,CATSQGRLNTGELFF
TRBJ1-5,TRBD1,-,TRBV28,TGTGCCAGCAGTTTACAGGGGGCAAATCAGCCCCAGCATTTT,CASSLQGANQPQHF
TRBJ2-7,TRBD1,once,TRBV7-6,TGTGCCAGCAGCCCGCGCCCCGGGACAGGGGCCTACGAGCAGTACTTC,CASSPRPGTGAYEQYF
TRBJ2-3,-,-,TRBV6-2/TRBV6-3,TGTGCCAGCAGTTCGACAGCTTCTAGCACAGATACGCAGTATTTT,CASSSTASSTDTQYF
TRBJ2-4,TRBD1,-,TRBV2,TGTGCCAGCATCCGGGACAGGGGGCTGTACATTCAGTACTTC,CASIRDRGLYIQYF
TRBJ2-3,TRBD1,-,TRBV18,TGTGCCAGCTCACCGGGGACAGGGGGCGCGATATATACGCAGTATTTT,CASSPGTGGAIYTQYF
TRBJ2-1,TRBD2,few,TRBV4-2,TGTGCCAGCAGCCAAGGGATTAGCGGGGGGAACATATACAATGAGCAGTTCTTC,CASSQGISGGNIYNEQFF
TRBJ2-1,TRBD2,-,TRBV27,TGTGCCAGCAGTCCAGGGGTGGGACTAGCGGGGTACAATGAGCAGTTCTTC,CASSPGVGLAGYNEQFF
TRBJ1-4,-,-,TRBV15,TGTGCCACCACAATGGACAGACCTAATGAAAAACTGTTTTTT,CATTMDRPNEKLFF
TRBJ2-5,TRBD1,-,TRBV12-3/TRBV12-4,TGTGCCAGCAGTTGGGACAGGAAAGAGACCCAGTACTTC,CASSWDRKETQYF
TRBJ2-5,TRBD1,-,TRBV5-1,TGCGCCAGCAGCCCAGGGGGCGGGGAGACCCAGTACTTC,CASSPGGGETQYF
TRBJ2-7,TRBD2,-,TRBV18,TGTGCCAGCTCAAATACCGGGACTAGGATATACGAGCAGTACTTC,CASSNTGTRIYEQYF
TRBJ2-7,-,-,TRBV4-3,TGCGCCAGCAGCCAGAGCAGACTCGAGGGAACTTTAGGGCAGTACTTC,CASSQSRLEGTLGQYF
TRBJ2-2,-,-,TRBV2,TGTGCCAGCAGTGAACGCTCGTCGCGCACCGGGGAGCTGTTTTTT,CASSERSSRTGELFF
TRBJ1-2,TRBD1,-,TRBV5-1,TGCGCCAGCAGCGGGGACAGCTATGGCTACACCTTC,CASSGDSYGYTF
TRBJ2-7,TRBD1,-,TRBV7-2,TGTGCCAGCAGGAAAGAGCAGGGGGCCTACGAGCAGTACTTC,CASRKEQGAYEQYF
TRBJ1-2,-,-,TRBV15,TGTGCCACCAGCAGAGATTTAGGACAGCTGAACTATGGCTACACCTTC,CATSRDLGQLNYGYTF
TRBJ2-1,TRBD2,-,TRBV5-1,TGCGCCAGCAGAGAGCGGGGGGATTTAGATGAGCAGTTCTTC,CASRERGDLDEQFF
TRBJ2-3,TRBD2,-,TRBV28,TGTGCCAGCAACCCGGGGGGGGTAATACGCACAGATACGCAGTATTTT,CASNPGGVIRTDTQYF
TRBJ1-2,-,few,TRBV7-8,TGTGCCAGCAGCTTAGAAACAGGGCGCGGCTACACCTTC,CASSLETGRGYTF
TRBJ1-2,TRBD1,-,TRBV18,TGTGCCAGCTCACTGGGGACAGGAGAAACCTACACCTTC,CASSLGTGETYTF
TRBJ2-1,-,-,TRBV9,TGTGCCAGCAGCGTAGTGTCTCACCCCGGGGGTGAGCAGTTCTTC,CASSVVSHPGGEQFF
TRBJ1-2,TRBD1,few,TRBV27,TGTGCCAGCAGTTGGGGACAGGATTGCTACACCTTC,CASSWGQDCYTF
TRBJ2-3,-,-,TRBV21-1,TGTGCCCGTACAGGGGGCAACACAGATACGCAGTATTTT,CARTGGNTDTQYF
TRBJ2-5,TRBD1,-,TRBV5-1,TGCGCCAGCAACCCCTCAGGGGGCCAAGAGACCCAGTACTTC,CASNPSGGQETQYF
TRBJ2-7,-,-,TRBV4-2,TGTGCCAGCAGCCAAGACCCCCCCCGCGAGCAGTACTTC,CASSQDPPREQYF
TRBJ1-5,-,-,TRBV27,TGTGCCAGCAGGCCTACAGGGCTCCCTAATCAGCCCCAGCATTTT,CASRPTGLPNQPQHF
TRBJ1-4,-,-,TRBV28,TGTGCCAGCAGTTTATCTCGCCGGGTTGAAAAACTGTTTTTT,CASSLSRRVEKLFF
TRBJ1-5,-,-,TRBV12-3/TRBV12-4,TGTGCCAGCTCCCTAAACGTCCGTCAGCCCCAGCATTTT,CASSLNVRQPQHF
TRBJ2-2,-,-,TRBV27,TGTGCTTCGTTCAGGGGTAACACCGGGGAGCTGTTTTTT,CASFRGNTGELFF